This T cell receptor (beta chain) was identified in a study of regulatory T cells in long-lasting Graves disease. The CDR3 is 12 amino acids. Germline V lookup: CDR1 SGHTA, CDR2 FQGNSA. V shed 5 bases and J shed 10 bases, with 13 bases lying between them. Arm-PCR of CDR3 regions with iRepertoire HTBI primers generated TCR beta libraries. MiXCR, applied by TCRdb to the multiplex PCR reads, yields one record per CDR3 protein. The sample comprises 500,000 or so distinct CDR3 sequences, 12% to 15% of which are singletons, and over 15% rests with the top ten. Time point: newly diagnosed GD, antithyroid drugs for less than 3 months. Isolated PBMC RNA provided the starting material for the TCR library. This clonotype was picked up many times. The same specimen was also included in a second study, on T cells in Graves' hyperthyroidism and ophthalmopathy.

This specimen was peripheral blood mononuclear cells (PBMCs), taken at new diagnosis, from a patient treated with antithyroid drugs. This receptor was obtained from a woman between 45 and 65 years old with Graves disease. This rearrangement joins TRBV7-2 to TRBJ2-3; D might be TRBD1 (6 bases). CDR3 sequence reads: CASSQGQLAQYF. The CDR3, as DNA: TGTGCCAGCAGCCAAGGACAGCTGGCGCAGTATTTT.